The rows below give T cell receptor beta chains drawn from one sample of a study of CXCR3-negative and CXCR3-positive naive CD8 T cells. TCRdb re-called the 5' RACE reads, yielding one record per CDR3 amino acid sequence without DNA. The sample holds approximately 90,000 distinct CDR3 sequences. Sequenced material: naive CXCR3+ CD8+ T cells from blood. These receptors were obtained from a human donor in good health. Some clones in this sample may be carry-over from other donors' samples. Each CDR3 is given with its conserved first and last residue. Fields, in order: CDR3 length, J gene, V gene, CDR3 protein.

>15|TRBJ2-1|TRBV28
CASSFLVDSSNEQFF
>13|TRBJ2-3|TRBV7-6
CASSFFGSDTQYF
>13|TRBJ2-1|TRBV27
CAAGLAGGNEQFF
>17|TRBJ1-6|TRBV5-5
CASSFWTDVMFGAPLHF
>15|TRBJ1-3|TRBV14
CASSQDSHSGNTIYF
>18|TRBJ2-1|TRBV28
CASGPRRSGGAGYNEQFF
>15|TRBJ2-1|TRBV28
CASSLLWLETSEQFF
>14|TRBJ2-5|TRBV18
CASSSQGDQETQYF
>14|TRBJ2-3|TRBV27
CASSLSDGTDTQYF
>14|TRBJ2-7|TRBV28
CASSLTDGVYEQYF
>17|TRBJ1-4|TRBV7-8
CASSPGVYQLGGEKLFF
>14|TRBJ1-6|TRBV7-9
CASERTGEDSPLHF
>12|TRBJ1-1|TRBV3-1
CASSQGTAEAFF
>13|TRBJ2-1|TRBV14
CASSRLSDNEQFF
>13|TRBJ1-1|TRBV29-1
CSATHRGPAEAFF
>11|TRBJ2-1|TRBV20-1
CSAREVNEQFF
>13|TRBJ2-3|TRBV5-1
CASSLDEGDTQYF
>18|TRBJ1-2|TRBV14
CASSHGARDSFINYGYTF
>16|TRBJ2-7|TRBV7-2
CASSLDLTDRSYEQYF
>11|TRBJ2-1|TRBV12-3/TRBV12-4
CASSPRNEQFF
>15|TRBJ1-6|TRBV6-5
CASSPSSGGNLPLHF
>16|TRBJ2-5|TRBV5-1
CASSLANPGYMETQYF
>15|TRBJ1-2|TRBV4-3
CASSQDWDTNYGYTF
>12|TRBJ1-1|TRBV20-1
CSIRWALSEAFF
>16|TRBJ2-1|TRBV7-9
CASSPWTSSKGDEQFF
>13|TRBJ1-1|TRBV6-1
CASSSDRVSEAFF
>15|TRBJ2-7|TRBV5-4
CASSPGAENSYEQYF
>14|TRBJ2-2|TRBV6-2/TRBV6-3
CASSYSMGAGELFF
>18|TRBJ2-2|TRBV18
CASSPIPTGEMNTGELFF
>13|TRBJ2-7|TRBV7-9
CASSTRASYEQYF